The clone carrying this T cell receptor (beta chain) appeared once. The target antigen is unknown. The sample comes from a study of OX40 agonist ivuxolimab in advanced cancers. As for the study in general: Dose-escalation patients were diagnosed with hepatocellular carcinoma, melanoma, renal cell cancer or head and neck cancer.

Study results and limitations: Normalized T-cell clonal expansion was also low in a subset of nonresponders. In the 0.1 to 3.0 mg/kg range, CD4+ and CD8+ blood T cells had expanded clonally by week 6. CD4+ T cells averaged fewer expanded clones than CD8+ T cells.

Produced via immunoSEQ multiplex PCR; TCRdb's table is partial and in-frame only. The sample yields some 57,000 clones, about 90% seen once. Germline CDR1 reads KGHSH; CDR2 reads LQKENI. After removal of 4 bases from V and 8 bases from J, the junction contained 7 bases not matched to a gene. The CDR3 is made up of 15 amino acids. The rearrangement uses TRBV18 and TRBJ1-6; 8 bases line up with TRBD1. The specimen was CD4+ or CD8+ T cells sorted from blood, collected in a trial of the OX40 agonist ivuxolimab. The origin of this receptor is an adult with an advanced solid tumor such as melanoma, head and neck, liver or kidney cancer. The CDR3 region is CASSQSGTGDSPLHF. The CDR3 DNA reads as TGTGCCAGCTCACAGTCCGGGACAGGCGATTCACCCCTCCACTTT.